Reported below is one T cell receptor (beta chain). This sample was taken from a study of blood T cell repertoires in COVID-19. Only in-frame clones appear in the TCRdb table, and some are missing; sequencing was by immunoSEQ multiplex PCR. The sample yields a few hundred thousand clones, roughly 91% seen once. This CDR3 has 16 residues. Trimming left V 0 bases short and J 0 bases short, with 9 bases between. Germline assignment: CDR1 LGHDT and CDR2 YNNKEL (reference sequence). This sequence originates from a man between 50 and 59 years old with active or convalescent COVID-19. The rearrangement joins TRBV3-1 (or the pseudogene TRBV3-2) to TRBJ1-3; D not certain. Material for sequencing was peripheral blood. In DNA, the CDR3 is TGTGCCAGCAGCCAAGACGCGACAAGCTCTGGAAACACCATATATTTT. This translates into CASSQDATSSGNTIYF.